Reported below is one TCR beta chain. These data belong to a study of T cell changes during pregnancy in multiple sclerosis. Measured with immunoSEQ multiplex PCR; TCRdb has only the in-frame clones, and not every one. The table includes some 70,000 clones, approximately 92% detected once. V was clipped by 10 bases and J by 6 bases, with 12 bases between them. CDR3 length equals 12 residues. Germline-derived CDR1 and CDR2 are LNHDA and SQIVND (reference sequence). This clonotype was sampled from a female donor in good health, enrolled as a control in a pregnancy study. Material: CD8+ T cells from peripheral blood mononuclear cells, obtained in the third trimester of pregnancy. The gene calls are TRBV19 and TRBJ2-2; TRBD2 is a possible D gene (6 bases). The CDR3 region has the DNA TGTGCCACCCGGAGGGAGTCCGGGGAGCTGTTTTTT. Protein: CATRRESGELFF.